This is a list of T cell receptor beta chains from one sample in a study of a mutant IDH1 vaccine in newly diagnosed glioma. TCRdb's copy holds only in-frame clones and misses some; the assay was immunoSEQ multiplex PCR. The sample has about 67,000 clones, about 91% seen once. For these TCRs, the target antigens are not known. Sequencing used PBMCs, obtained from a glioma patient whose treatment included an IDH1 peptide vaccine. The origin of the receptors is a man aged 40-55 years with glioma. CDR3s include the opening cysteine and the closing phenylalanine or tryptophan. A D gene is named only where the DNA matches it firmly. Clone size is stated in some rows and not others, as once, few, many or a class when expanded.

j_gene	abundance	v_gene	d_gene	CDR3nt	CDR3aa
TRBJ1-4	-	TRBV7-8	-	TGTGCCAGCAGTTCCCGGAAGCCTAATGAAAAACTGTTTTTT	CASSSRKPNEKLFF
TRBJ1-1	-	TRBV11-2	-	TGTGCCAGCAGCTTAGACAGGGGAGGAACTGAAGCTTTCTTT	CASSLDRGGTEAFF
TRBJ2-6	-	TRBV15	-	TGTGCCACCAGCAGAGGAGAAGACGTCGCTGGGGCCAACGTCCTGACTTTC	CATSRGEDVAGANVLTF
TRBJ2-3	-	TRBV5-1	TRBD1	TGCGCCAGCAGCCTGGACAGGGGGCGCGTGACAGATACGCAGTATTTT	CASSLDRGRVTDTQYF
TRBJ1-5	few	TRBV6-1	-	TGTGCCAGCAGTGTAGAACAGGCCCTGCCCCAGCATTTT	CASSVEQALPQHF
TRBJ1-2	-	TRBV5-4	-	TGTGCCAGCAGCTTGCAGGGAACTAACTATGGCTACACCTTC	CASSLQGTNYGYTF
TRBJ1-5	-	TRBV9	-	TGTGCCAGCAGCGTAGATGGGGGGGGCGGTCAGCCCCAGCATTTT	CASSVDGGGGQPQHF
TRBJ2-2	-	TRBV27	TRBD1	TGTGCCAGCAGTATGAGTGGGACAGCGAACACCGGGGAGCTGTTTTTT	CASSMSGTANTGELFF
TRBJ1-5	-	TRBV19	TRBD1	TGTGCCAGTACCACTACAGGGGGAGGTCAGCCCCAGCATTTT	CASTTTGGGQPQHF
TRBJ1-2	-	TRBV18	TRBD1	TGTGCCAGCTCTTTTACCGGGACAGTGGCTAACTATGGCTACACCTTC	CASSFTGTVANYGYTF
TRBJ1-6	-	TRBV2	-	TGTGCCAGCAGTGAACATTCTAAAACTTCACCCCTCCACTTT	CASSEHSKTSPLHF
TRBJ1-3	-	TRBV5-1	-	TGCGCCAGCAGCTTGTCTACAGGTAGCTCTGGAAACACCATATATTTT	CASSLSTGSSGNTIYF
TRBJ2-2	-	TRBV29-1	-	TGCAGCGTCCATACCACAGGGAGGGAGCTGTTTTTT	CSVHTTGRELFF
TRBJ2-3	-	TRBV2	-	TGTGCCAGCAGTGGGACAGCCCAAGGGACAGATACGCAGTATTTT	CASSGTAQGTDTQYF
TRBJ2-2	-	TRBV25-1	TRBD1	TGTGCCAGCAGTGAGCAACAGGGGGCCGGGGAGCTGTTTTTT	CASSEQQGAGELFF
TRBJ2-3	-	TRBV28	TRBD1	TGTGCCAGCAGTTTACCCGACAGGGTCGGGGATACGCAGTATTTT	CASSLPDRVGDTQYF
TRBJ1-2	-	TRBV30	TRBD1	TGTGCCTGGACCAAGGCCCCCGACAGGGCGTTTGGCTACACCTTC	CAWTKAPDRAFGYTF
TRBJ1-1	-	TRBV9	-	TGTGCCAGCAGCCCCCTTGTGGGGGGTAGGACTGAAGCTTTCTTT	CASSPLVGGRTEAFF
TRBJ2-5	-	TRBV19	-	TGTGCCAGTAGTATAGCCCCGGGGGCCTGGGAGACCCAGTACTTC	CASSIAPGAWETQYF
TRBJ1-1	-	TRBV29-1	-	TGCAGCGTTGAAACCGCAATGAACACTGAAGCTTTCTTT	CSVETAMNTEAFF
TRBJ2-1	-	TRBV4-2	TRBD2	TGTGCCAGCAGCCTTAGCGGGAGTACCGATGAGCAGTTCTTC	CASSLSGSTDEQFF
TRBJ2-1	-	TRBV6-6	TRBD2	TGTGCCAGCAGTTACTCCCCCGGGACTAGCGCCAATGAGCAGTTCTTC	CASSYSPGTSANEQFF
TRBJ1-2	-	TRBV6-5	TRBD1	TGTGCCAGCAGTTACTCGGGGGTCAGGGGGAACTATGGCTACACCTTC	CASSYSGVRGNYGYTF
TRBJ2-2	-	TRBV29-1	TRBD1	TGCAGCGTTGATGGGGACAGGGATGGCGGGGAGCTGTTTTTT	CSVDGDRDGGELFF
TRBJ1-1	-	TRBV27	-	TGTGCCAGCAGTTTCCGCGGGCTGCACACTGAAGCTTTCTTT	CASSFRGLHTEAFF
TRBJ2-7	-	TRBV5-1	-	TGCGCCAGCAGCTGGCAGGGTGAGGCCTACGAGCAGTACTTC	CASSWQGEAYEQYF
TRBJ1-2	once	TRBV2	-	TGTGCCAGCAGTGTTGACAGCAACTATGGCTACACCTTC	CASSVDSNYGYTF
TRBJ1-1	-	TRBV30	-	TGTGCCTGGGCCGGGGGACTGACACGTGGTGAAGCTTTCTTT	CAWAGGLTRGEAFF
TRBJ2-3	once	TRBV11-2	TRBD2	TGTGCCAGCAGCAAGGGACTAGCGGGGCCAGATACGCAGTATTTT	CASSKGLAGPDTQYF
TRBJ1-2	-	TRBV14	-	TGTGCCAGCAGCCAAGATATGGCAGGGTATGGCTACACCTTC	CASSQDMAGYGYTF
TRBJ2-7	-	TRBV6-5	TRBD2	TGTGCCAGCAGTTTAAGCGGGGTCTCCTACGAGCAGTACTTC	CASSLSGVSYEQYF
TRBJ2-1	-	TRBV27	TRBD2	TGTGCCAGCAGTTTGGGGGGGGTAGCCTACAATGAGCAGTTCTTC	CASSLGGVAYNEQFF
TRBJ1-6	once	TRBV5-1	TRBD1	TGCGCCAGCAGCATAACAGGGGAATCACCCCTCCACTTT	CASSITGESPLHF
TRBJ2-7	few	TRBV7-2	-	TGTGCCAGCAGCCCCCGAACCTCCTACGAGCAGTACTTC	CASSPRTSYEQYF
TRBJ1-5	-	TRBV5-1	-	TGCGCCAGCAGCCCAGACAGTAGCAATCAGCCCCAGCATTTT	CASSPDSSNQPQHF
TRBJ1-1	few	TRBV28	-	TGTGCCAGCAGACGTCTTGAGGGCTACACTGAAGCTTTCTTT	CASRRLEGYTEAFF
TRBJ2-1	-	TRBV5-1	-	TGCGCCAGCAGGACCCAGCCCACCTCCTACAATGAGCAGTTCTTC	CASRTQPTSYNEQFF
TRBJ2-3	-	TRBV6-6	-	TGTGCCAGCAGTTACTCTCGTTGGGAAGATACGCAGTATTTT	CASSYSRWEDTQYF
TRBJ1-1	once	TRBV6-1	TRBD1	TGTGCCAGCAGTGGTCAGGGGGCCCAGAACACTGAAGCTTTCTTT	CASSGQGAQNTEAFF
TRBJ1-2	-	TRBV19	-	TGTGCCAGTAGTATAATGGGGGCGCATGGCTACACCTTC	CASSIMGAHGYTF
TRBJ2-7	-	TRBV5-1	-	TGCGCCAGCACCCCCGGGCCGCCTGCGCGATACGAGCAGTACTTC	CASTPGPPARYEQYF
TRBJ2-3	few	TRBV6-4	-	TGTGCCAGCAGTGAAGGGTCCTCAGATACGCAGTATTTT	CASSEGSSDTQYF
TRBJ1-2	-	TRBV5-4	TRBD1	TGTGCCAGCAGCCCCCTCGAAGCGGAGGGGGCGGGGGGCTACACCTTC	CASSPLEAEGAGGYTF
TRBJ1-1	-	TRBV4-1	TRBD1	TGCGCCAGCAGCCAAGACTTACTGGGGACAGGGGCCGAAGCTTTCTTT	CASSQDLLGTGAEAFF
TRBJ1-5	-	TRBV5-1	-	TGCGCCAGCAGCTTGGAAGGAGGCGGTCAGCCCCAGCATTTT	CASSLEGGGQPQHF
TRBJ1-1	-	TRBV6-4	-	TGTGCCAGCAGTGACACCGCAGACAGTGAAGCTTTCTTT	CASSDTADSEAFF
TRBJ2-2	-	TRBV21-1	-	TGTGCCAGCAGCAAAGGGGGTAGGACAGGGAACACCGGGGAGCTGTTTTTT	CASSKGGRTGNTGELFF
TRBJ1-6	once	TRBV6-5	TRBD1	TGTGCCAGCAGTTTCGGGACAGGGGGGGATAGACCCCTCCACTTT	CASSFGTGGDRPLHF
TRBJ1-2	-	TRBV28	-	TGTGCCAGCAGTCCTATAGGTCAGGGAATGGGAACCTATGGCTACACCTTC	CASSPIGQGMGTYGYTF
TRBJ2-2	-	TRBV11-1	TRBD1	TGTGCCAGCAGCCTACGGACAGGGGCCTATCACGGGGAGCTGTTTTTT	CASSLRTGAYHGELFF
TRBJ1-2	-	TRBV6-5	TRBD1	TGTGCCAGCAGGGCAGGGGGGTATGGCTACACCTTC	CASRAGGYGYTF
TRBJ1-2	-	TRBV5-1	-	TGCGCCAGCAGCTTGATTGGGCAGGAGGGCTACACCTTC	CASSLIGQEGYTF
TRBJ2-1	-	TRBV5-4	TRBD2	TGTGCCAGCAGCTTGGAGGTAGCGGGGAATGAGCAGTTCTTC	CASSLEVAGNEQFF
TRBJ2-3	-	TRBV7-2	-	TGTGCCAGCAGCTTAGACCAATATGGGACAGATACGCAGTATTTT	CASSLDQYGTDTQYF
TRBJ1-1	once	TRBV6-1	-	TGTGCCAGCAGTCAGGGAAGGTTCACTGAAGCTTTCTTT	CASSQGRFTEAFF
TRBJ2-1	-	TRBV28	TRBD1	TGTGCCAGCAGGACCGGGACAGGGGTGAGCGAGCAGTTCTTC	CASRTGTGVSEQFF
TRBJ2-3	-	TRBV25-1	TRBD1	TGTGCCAGCAGCCCGCCGGGACAGCCCACAGATACGCAGTATTTT	CASSPPGQPTDTQYF